Included here is one T cell receptor (beta chain) sequence, with context. Source study methods: Researchers report that nucleated cell counts were estimated from reference gene primer amplification. Some clones are missing from TCRdb's copy, which holds only in-frame ones; the method was immunoSEQ multiplex PCR. V and J calls and clone size are as listed in that table; D and trimming were resolved from the DNA. The table has about 150,000 clones, 70% to 90% seen once. This record comes from a study of blood T cell repertoires in COVID-19. The CDR3 sequence is 14 residues long. Germline values: CDR1 LNHDA, CDR2 SQIVND (reference sequence). V was clipped by 7 bases and J by 4 bases; unmatched bases: 7.

Input material: peripheral blood. V and J are TRBV19 and TRBJ2-1, with 7 bases lining up with TRBD1. The sequence was obtained from a human donor with acute or convalescent COVID-19. The donor label of this sample is uncertain. CDR3 amino acids: CASKNTGQYNEQFF. CDR3 nucleotide sequence: TGTGCCAGTAAGAATACGGGACAGTACAATGAGCAGTTCTTC.